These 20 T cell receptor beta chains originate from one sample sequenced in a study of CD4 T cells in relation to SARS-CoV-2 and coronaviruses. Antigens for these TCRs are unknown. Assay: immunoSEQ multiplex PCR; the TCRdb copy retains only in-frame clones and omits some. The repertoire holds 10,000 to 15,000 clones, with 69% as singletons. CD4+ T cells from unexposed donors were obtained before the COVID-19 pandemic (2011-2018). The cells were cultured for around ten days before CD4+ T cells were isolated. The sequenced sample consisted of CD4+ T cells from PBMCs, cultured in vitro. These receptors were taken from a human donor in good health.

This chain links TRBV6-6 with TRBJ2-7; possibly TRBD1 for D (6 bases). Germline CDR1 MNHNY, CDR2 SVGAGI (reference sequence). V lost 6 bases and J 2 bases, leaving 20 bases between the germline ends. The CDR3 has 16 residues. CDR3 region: CASREILTGFPYEQYF. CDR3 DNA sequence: TGTGCCAGCAGAGAAATCCTCACAGGGTTTCCCTACGAGCAGTACTTC.

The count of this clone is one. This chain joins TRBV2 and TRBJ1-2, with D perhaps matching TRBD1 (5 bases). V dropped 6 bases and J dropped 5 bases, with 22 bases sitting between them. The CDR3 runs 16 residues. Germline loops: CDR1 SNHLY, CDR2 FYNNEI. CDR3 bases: TGTGCCAGCAGCCCGCTCCCCCGGGGCGGGTTGTATGGCTACACCTTC. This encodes CASSPLPRGGLYGYTF.

The CDR3 reads CASSPGSKQETQYF. As DNA, the CDR3 is TGTGCCAGCTCACCGGGCTCCAAGCAAGAGACCCAGTACTTC. This chain uses TRBV18 with TRBJ2-5; no definite D call. CDR3 length: 14 amino acids. Trimming removed 3 bases from V and 2 bases from J, with 10 bases in between. Germline-derived CDR1 and CDR2 are KGHSH and LQKENI.

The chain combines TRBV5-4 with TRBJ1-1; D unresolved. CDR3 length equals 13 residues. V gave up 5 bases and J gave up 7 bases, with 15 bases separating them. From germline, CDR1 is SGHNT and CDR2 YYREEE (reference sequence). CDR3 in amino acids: CASRSTTGFEAFF. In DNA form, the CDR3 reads TGTGCCAGCAGAAGCACTACGGGATTTGAAGCTTTCTTT.

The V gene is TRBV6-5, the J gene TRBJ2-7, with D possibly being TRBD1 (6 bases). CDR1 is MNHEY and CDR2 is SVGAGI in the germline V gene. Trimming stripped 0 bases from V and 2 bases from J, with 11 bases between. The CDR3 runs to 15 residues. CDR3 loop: CASSYSFSGAYEQYF. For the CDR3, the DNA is TGTGCCAGCAGTTACTCGTTCTCAGGGGCCTACGAGCAGTACTTC.

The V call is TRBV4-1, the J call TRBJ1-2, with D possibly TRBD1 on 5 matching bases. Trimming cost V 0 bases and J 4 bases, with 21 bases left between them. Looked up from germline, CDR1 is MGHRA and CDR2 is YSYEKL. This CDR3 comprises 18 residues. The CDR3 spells CASSQEGGSFGAGYGYTF. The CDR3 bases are TGCGCCAGCAGCCAAGAAGGAGGGTCATTCGGGGCTGGCTATGGCTACACCTTC.

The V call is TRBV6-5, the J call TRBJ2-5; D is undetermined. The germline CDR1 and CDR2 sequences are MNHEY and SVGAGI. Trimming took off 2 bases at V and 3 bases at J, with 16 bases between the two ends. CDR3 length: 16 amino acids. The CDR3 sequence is CASSYAWRSGKETQYF. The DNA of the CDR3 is TGTGCCAGCAGTTACGCTTGGCGGTCTGGGAAAGAGACCCAGTACTTC.

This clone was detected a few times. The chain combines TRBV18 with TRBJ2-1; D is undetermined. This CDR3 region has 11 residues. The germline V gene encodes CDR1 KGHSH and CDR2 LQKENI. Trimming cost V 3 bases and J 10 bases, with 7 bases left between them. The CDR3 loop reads CASSPNSEQFF. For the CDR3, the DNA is TGTGCCAGCTCACCGAACAGCGAGCAGTTCTTC.

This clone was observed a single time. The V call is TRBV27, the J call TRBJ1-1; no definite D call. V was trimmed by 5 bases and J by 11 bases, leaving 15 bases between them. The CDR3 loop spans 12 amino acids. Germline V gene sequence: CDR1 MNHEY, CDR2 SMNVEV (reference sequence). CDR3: CASSGSPPEAFF. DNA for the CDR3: TGTGCCAGCAGTGGCTCGCCCCCCGAGGCTTTCTTT.

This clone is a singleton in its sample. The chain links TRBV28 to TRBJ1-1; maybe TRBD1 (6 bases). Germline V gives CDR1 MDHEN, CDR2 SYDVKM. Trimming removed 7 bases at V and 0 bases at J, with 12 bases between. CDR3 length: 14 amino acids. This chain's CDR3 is CASTLSGVNTEAFF. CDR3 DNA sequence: TGTGCCAGCACCCTTTCAGGGGTGAACACTGAAGCTTTCTTT.

In DNA, the CDR3 is TGTGCCAGCAGCCTCAGGGACGGCTCCACAGATACGCAGTATTTT. This gives the protein CASSLRDGSTDTQYF. The V gene is TRBV4-2, the J gene TRBJ2-3, with D perhaps matching TRBD1 or TRBD2 (5 bases each). CDR1 is LGHNA and CDR2 is YNFKEQ in the germline V gene. The CDR3 runs to 15 residues. Trimming removed 4 bases at V and 2 bases at J, with 13 bases between.

CDR3 residues: CASSLMLDTQYF. In nucleotides, the CDR3 is TGTGCCAGCAGCTTAATGCTAGATACGCAGTATTTT. The rearrangement joins TRBV13 to TRBJ2-3; D remains unclear. The V end was cut by 2 bases, the J end by 5 bases, with 5 bases between. Germline V gene data show CDR1 as PRHDT and CDR2 as FYEKMQ (reference sequence). The length of the CDR3 is 12 residues.

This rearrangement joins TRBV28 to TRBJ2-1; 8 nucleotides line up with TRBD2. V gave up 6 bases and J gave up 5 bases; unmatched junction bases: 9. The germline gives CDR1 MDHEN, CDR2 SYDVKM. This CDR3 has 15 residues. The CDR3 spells CASRRAGTSHNEQFF. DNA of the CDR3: TGTGCCAGCAGAAGGGCCGGGACTAGTCACAATGAGCAGTTCTTC.

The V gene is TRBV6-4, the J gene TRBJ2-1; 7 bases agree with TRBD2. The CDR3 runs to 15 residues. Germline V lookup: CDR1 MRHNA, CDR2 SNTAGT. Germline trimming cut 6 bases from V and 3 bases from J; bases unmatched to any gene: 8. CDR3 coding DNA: TGTGCCAGCAGCCGTCTGGCGGGAGACTACAATGAGCAGTTCTTC. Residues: CASSRLAGDYNEQFF.

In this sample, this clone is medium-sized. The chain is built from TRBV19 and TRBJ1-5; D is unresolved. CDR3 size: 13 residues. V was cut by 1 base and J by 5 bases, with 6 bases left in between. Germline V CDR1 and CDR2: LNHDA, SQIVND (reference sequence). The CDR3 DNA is TGTGCCAGTAGTATAGTGCTCGATCAGCCCCAGCATTTT. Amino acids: CASSIVLDQPQHF.

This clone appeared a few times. CDR3 nucleotides: TGTGCCAGCAGCTTAAATGCAGGGGGTAACGATTCACCCCTCCACTTT. It specifies CASSLNAGGNDSPLHF. This chain joins TRBV7-3 and TRBJ1-6; the match to TRBD1 covers 7 bases. The germline V gene encodes CDR1 SGHTA and CDR2 FQGTGA. The J segment lost 8 bases and the V segment lost 1 base, leaving 8 bases of the junction unmatched. The CDR3 runs to 16 residues.

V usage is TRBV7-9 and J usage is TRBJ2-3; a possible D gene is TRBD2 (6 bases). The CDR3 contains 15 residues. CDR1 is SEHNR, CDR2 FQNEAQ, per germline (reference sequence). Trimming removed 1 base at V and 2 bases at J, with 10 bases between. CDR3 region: CASSLVSGFTDTQYF. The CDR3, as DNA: TGTGCCAGCAGCTTAGTAAGCGGGTTCACAGATACGCAGTATTTT.

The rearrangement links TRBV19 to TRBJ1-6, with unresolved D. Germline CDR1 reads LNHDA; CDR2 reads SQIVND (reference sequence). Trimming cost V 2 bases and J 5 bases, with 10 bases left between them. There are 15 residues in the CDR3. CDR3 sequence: CASSIQGRDNSPLHF. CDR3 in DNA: TGTGCCAGTAGTATACAAGGAAGAGATAATTCACCCCTCCACTTT.

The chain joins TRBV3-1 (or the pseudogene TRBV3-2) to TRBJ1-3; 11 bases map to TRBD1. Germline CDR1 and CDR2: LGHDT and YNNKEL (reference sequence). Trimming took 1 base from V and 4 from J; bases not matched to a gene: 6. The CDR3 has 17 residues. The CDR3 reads CASSQGTGGAGGNTIYF. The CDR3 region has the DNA TGTGCCAGCAGCCAAGGGACAGGGGGCGCAGGAGGAAACACCATATATTTT.

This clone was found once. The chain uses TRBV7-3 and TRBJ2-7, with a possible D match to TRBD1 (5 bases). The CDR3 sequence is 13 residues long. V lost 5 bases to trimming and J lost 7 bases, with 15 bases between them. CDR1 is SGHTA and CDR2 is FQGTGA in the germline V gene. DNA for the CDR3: TGTGCCAGCAGCCCCCGGCAGGGCGGTGAGCAGTACTTC. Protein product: CASSPRQGGEQYF.